This T cell receptor beta chain was profiled in a study of blood T cell repertoires in COVID-19. Study information: From the United States, Italy and Spain came samples of acute and convalescent COVID-19. PBMCs, B-cell-depleted T cells, or T cells were the source of the cDNA or gDNA that made up the material.

In germline, CDR1 is MRHNA, CDR2 SNTAGT. V shed 8 bases, J shed 0 bases, and the junction held 1 base outside the gene matches. The CDR3 totals 14 residues. Regarding this clone: Other DNA sequences of this sample code for an identical CDR3.

As processed by the authors: The authors estimated nucleated cell counts from reference gene primer amplification. Profiling relied on immunoSEQ multiplex PCR, and the TCRdb table lists in-frame clones only, not all of them. That table furnishes V, J and clone size, whereas the DNA furnished D and trimming. The sample yields about 120,000 clones, around 76% seen once. This clonotype originated in a man aged 65 to 85 with acute or convalescent COVID-19. Material for sequencing was peripheral blood. V usage is TRBV6-4 and J usage is TRBJ2-6, with 7 nucleotides matching TRBD1. The CDR3 bases are TGTGCCAGCCGGGACAGCTCTGGGGCCAACGTCCTGACTTTC. Translation gives CASRDSSGANVLTF.